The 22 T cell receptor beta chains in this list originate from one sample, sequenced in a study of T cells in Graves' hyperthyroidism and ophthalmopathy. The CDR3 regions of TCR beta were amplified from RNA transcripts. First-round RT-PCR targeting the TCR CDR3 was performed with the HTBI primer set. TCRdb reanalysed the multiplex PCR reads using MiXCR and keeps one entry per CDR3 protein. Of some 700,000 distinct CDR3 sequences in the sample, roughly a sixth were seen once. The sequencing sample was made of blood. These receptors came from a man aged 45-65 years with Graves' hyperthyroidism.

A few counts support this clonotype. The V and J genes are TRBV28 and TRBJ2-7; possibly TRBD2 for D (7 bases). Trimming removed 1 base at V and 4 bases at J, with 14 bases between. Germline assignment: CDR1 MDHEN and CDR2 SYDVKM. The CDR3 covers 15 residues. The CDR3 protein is CASSLYAGRGYEQYF. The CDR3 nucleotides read TGTGCCAGCAGTTTATACGCGGGGAGGGGGTACGAGCAGTACTTC. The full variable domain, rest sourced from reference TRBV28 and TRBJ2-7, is DVKVTQSSRYLVKRTGEKVFLECVQDMDHENMFWYRQDPGLGLRLIYFSYDVKMKEKGDIPEGYSVSREKKERFSLILESASTNQTSMYLCASSLYAGRGYEQYFGPGTRLTVT.

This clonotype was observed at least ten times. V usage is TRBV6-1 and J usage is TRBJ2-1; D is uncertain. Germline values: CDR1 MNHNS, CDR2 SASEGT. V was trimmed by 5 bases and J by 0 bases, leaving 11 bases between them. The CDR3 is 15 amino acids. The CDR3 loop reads CASSPPQPSYNEQFF. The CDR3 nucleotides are TGTGCCAGCAGTCCGCCTCAGCCCTCCTACAATGAGCAGTTCTTC.

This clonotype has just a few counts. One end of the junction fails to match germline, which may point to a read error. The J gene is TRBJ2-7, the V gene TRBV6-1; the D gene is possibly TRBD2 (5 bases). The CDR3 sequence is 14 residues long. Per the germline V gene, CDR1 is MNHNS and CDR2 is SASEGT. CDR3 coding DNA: TGTGCCAACAGTTTAGAAAGTGGGAGTATAGAGCAGTACTTC. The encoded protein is CANSLESGSIEQYF.

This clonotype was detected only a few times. The CDR3 DNA is TGCGCCAGCAGTTTGCAGGGGGGGCAAACGAACACTGAAGCTTTCTTT. It codes for CASSLQGGQTNTEAFF. This sequence joins TRBV5-1 and TRBJ1-1; TRBD1 matches at 7 bases. This CDR3 comprises 16 residues. The junction had 11 bases not matched to a gene; V was cut back by 5 bases and J by 1 base. The germline gives CDR1 SGHRS, CDR2 YFSETQ.

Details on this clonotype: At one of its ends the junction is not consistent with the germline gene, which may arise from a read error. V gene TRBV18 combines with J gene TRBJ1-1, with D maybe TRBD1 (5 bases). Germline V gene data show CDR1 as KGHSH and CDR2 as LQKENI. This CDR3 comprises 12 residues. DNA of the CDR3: TGTGCCAGCGCACCAGGGTTCACTGAAGCTTTCTTT. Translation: CASAPGFTEAFF.

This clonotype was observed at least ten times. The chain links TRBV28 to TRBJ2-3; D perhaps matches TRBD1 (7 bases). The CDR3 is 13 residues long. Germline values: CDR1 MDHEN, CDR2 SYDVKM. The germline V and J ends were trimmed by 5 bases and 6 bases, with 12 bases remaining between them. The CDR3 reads CASSDREVDTQYF. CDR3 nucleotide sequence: TGTGCCAGCAGTGACAGGGAGGTGGATACGCAGTATTTT.

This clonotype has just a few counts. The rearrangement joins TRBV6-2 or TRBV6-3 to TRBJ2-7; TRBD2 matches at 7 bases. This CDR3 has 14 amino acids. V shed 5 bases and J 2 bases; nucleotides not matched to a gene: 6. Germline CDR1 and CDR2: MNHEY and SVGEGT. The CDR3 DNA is TGTGCCAGCAGTCCCTGGCGGGAGACCTACGAGCAGTACTTC. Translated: CASSPWRETYEQYF.

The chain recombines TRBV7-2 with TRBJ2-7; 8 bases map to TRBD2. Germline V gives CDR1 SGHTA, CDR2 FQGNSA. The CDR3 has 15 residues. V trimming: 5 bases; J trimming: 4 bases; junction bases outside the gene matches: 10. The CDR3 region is CASSPLSGSLYEQYF. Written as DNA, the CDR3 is TGTGCCAGCAGCCCGCTCAGCGGGAGCCTATACGAGCAGTACTTC.

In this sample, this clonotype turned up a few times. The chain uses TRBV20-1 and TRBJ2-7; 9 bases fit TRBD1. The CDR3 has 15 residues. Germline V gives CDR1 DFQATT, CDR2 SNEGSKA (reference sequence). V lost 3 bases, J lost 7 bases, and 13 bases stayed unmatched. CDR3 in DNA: TGCAGTGCTAGGGTCGGGACAGGGACACTTATGGAGCAGTACTTC. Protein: CSARVGTGTLMEQYF.

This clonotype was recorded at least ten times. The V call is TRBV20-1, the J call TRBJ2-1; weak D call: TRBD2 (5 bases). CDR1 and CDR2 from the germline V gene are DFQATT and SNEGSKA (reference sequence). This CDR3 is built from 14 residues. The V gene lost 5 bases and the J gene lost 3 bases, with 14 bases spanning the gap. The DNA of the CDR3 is TGCAGTGCTGCGGTGGGGAGTTACTACAATGAGCAGTTCTTC. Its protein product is CSAAVGSYYNEQFF.

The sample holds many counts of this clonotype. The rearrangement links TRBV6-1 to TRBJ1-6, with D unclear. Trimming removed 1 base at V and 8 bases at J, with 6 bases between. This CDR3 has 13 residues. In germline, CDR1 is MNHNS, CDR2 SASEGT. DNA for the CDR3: TGTGCCAGCAGTGAAGTTTCGGATTCACCCCTCCACTTT. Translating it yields CASSEVSDSPLHF.

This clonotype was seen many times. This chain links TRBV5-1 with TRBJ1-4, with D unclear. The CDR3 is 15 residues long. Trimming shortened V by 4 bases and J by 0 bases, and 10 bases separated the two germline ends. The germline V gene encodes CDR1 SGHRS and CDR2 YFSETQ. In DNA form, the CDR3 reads TGCGCCAGCAGCCCCGGCAGCGCAACTAATGAAAAACTGTTTTTT. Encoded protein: CASSPGSATNEKLFF.

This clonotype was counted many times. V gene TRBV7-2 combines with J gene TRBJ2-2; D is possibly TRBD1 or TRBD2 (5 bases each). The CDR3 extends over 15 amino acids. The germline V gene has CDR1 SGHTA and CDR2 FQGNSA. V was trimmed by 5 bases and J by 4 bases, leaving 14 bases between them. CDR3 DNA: TGTGCCAGCAGCCTGGGACCGGTACTCACCGGGGAGCTGTTTTTT. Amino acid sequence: CASSLGPVLTGELFF.

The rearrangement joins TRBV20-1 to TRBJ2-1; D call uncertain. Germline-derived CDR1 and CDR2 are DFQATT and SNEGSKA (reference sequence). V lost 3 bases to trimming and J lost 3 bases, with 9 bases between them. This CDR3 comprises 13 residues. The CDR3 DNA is TGCAGTGCTAGGCGGCGATACTACAATGAGCAGTTCTTC. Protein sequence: CSARRRYYNEQFF.

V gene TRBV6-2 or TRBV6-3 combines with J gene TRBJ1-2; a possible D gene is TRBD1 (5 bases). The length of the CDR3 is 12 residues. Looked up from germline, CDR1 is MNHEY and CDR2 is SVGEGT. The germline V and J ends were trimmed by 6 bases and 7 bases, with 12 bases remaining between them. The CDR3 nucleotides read TGTGCCAGCAGCGACGTCAGGGCTGGCTACACCTTC. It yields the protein CASSDVRAGYTF.

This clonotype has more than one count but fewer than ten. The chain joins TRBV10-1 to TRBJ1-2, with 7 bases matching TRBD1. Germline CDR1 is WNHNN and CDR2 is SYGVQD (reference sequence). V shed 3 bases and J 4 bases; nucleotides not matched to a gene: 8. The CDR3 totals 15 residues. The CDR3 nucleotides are TGCGCCAGCAGTGACCGACAGGGAGGCATCTATGGCTACACCTTC. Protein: CASSDRQGGIYGYTF.

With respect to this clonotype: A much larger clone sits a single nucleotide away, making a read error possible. CDR3 nucleotide sequence: TGTGCCAGCAGCTTAAGTTTTGCGGGAGGATGCAATGAGCAGTTCTTC. The encoded protein is CASSLSFAGGCNEQFF. This chain connects TRBV11-2 to TRBJ2-1, with TRBD2 identical over 8 bases. The CDR3 extends over 16 amino acids. V dropped 2 bases and J dropped 6; count of bases not matched to a gene: 9. Germline CDR1 reads SGHAT; CDR2 reads FQNNGV.

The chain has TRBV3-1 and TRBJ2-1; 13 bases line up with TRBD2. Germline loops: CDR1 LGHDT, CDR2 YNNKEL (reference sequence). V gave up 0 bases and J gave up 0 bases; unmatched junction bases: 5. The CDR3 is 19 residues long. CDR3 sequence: CASSQEGLAGSFSYNEQFF. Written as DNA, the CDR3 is TGTGCCAGCAGCCAAGAGGGACTAGCGGGAAGTTTCTCCTACAATGAGCAGTTCTTC.

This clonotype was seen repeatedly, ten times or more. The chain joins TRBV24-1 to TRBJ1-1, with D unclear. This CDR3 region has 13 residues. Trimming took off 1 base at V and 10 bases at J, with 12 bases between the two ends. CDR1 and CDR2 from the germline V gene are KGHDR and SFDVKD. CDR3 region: CATSDLAGRGAFF. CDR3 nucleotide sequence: TGTGCCACCAGTGATTTAGCCGGGCGGGGAGCTTTCTTT.

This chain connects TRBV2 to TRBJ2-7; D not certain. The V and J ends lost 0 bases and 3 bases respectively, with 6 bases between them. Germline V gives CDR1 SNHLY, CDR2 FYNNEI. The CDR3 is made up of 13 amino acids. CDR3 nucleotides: TGTGCCAGCAGTGAAGCAGACAACTACGAGCAGTACTTC. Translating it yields CASSEADNYEQYF.

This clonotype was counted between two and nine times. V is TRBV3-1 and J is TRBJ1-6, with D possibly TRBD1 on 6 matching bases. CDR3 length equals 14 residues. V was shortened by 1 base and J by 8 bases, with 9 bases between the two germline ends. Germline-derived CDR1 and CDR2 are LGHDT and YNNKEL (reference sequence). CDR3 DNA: TGTGCCAGCAGCCAAGGACAGGATCATTCACCCCTCCACTTT. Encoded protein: CASSQGQDHSPLHF.

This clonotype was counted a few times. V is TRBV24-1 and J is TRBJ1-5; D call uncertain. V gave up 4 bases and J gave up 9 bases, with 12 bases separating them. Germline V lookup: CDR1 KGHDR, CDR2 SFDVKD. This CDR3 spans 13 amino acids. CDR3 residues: CATSESPDRPQHF. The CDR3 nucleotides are TGTGCCACCAGTGAATCCCCTGACCGGCCCCAGCATTTT.